Listed here are 10 T cell receptor beta chains from one sample, sequenced in a study of CD8 T cells in Susac syndrome. Random hexamers were used to reverse transcribe roughly 0.45 to 1 ug of RNA. TCRdb processed the immunoSEQ multiplex PCR reads anew with MiXCR; each CDR3 protein has one entry. The data contain around 130,000 distinct CDR3 sequences, approximately 90% of them singletons. The sequenced sample consisted of CD8+ T cells from PBMCs. Receptors were obtained from a human donor with multiple sclerosis.

This clonotype was found once. This chain connects TRBV12-3 or TRBV12-4 to TRBJ2-7; D is perhaps TRBD1 or TRBD2 (5 bases each). The V and J ends lost 8 bases and 6 bases respectively, with 8 bases between them. This CDR3 is 10 amino acids long. The DNA of the CDR3 is TGTGCCAGCGGGGACGCCGAGCAGTACTTC. Its protein product is CASGDAEQYF.

The chain joins TRBV5-1 to TRBJ1-1; D might be TRBD1 (5 bases). Trimming removed 2 bases at V and 6 bases at J, with 11 bases between. Germline V gives CDR1 SGHRS, CDR2 YFSETQ. The CDR3 length is 13 residues. CDR3 region: CASSLTTGSEAFF. The CDR3, as DNA: TGCGCCAGCAGCTTAACTACAGGCTCTGAAGCTTTCTTT.

The rearrangement uses TRBV28 and TRBJ2-7; D is perhaps TRBD1 (5 bases). Looked up from germline, CDR1 is MDHEN and CDR2 is SYDVKM. CDR3 length: 15 residues. Trimming took off 7 bases at V and 1 base at J, with 17 bases between the two ends. In nucleotides, the CDR3 is TGTGCCAGCAATCGAGCCCTAGGGGTATCCTACGAGCAGTACTTC. Encoded protein: CASNRALGVSYEQYF.

The chain couples TRBV11-1 to TRBJ1-2; unclear D gene. V gave up 1 base and J gave up 4 bases, with 10 bases separating them. The germline CDR1 and CDR2 sequences are SGHAT and FQDESV (reference sequence). The CDR3 spans 14 residues. The CDR3 coding sequence is TGTGCCAGCAGCTTAGACCACACTCCCTATGGCTACACCTTC. Its protein product is CASSLDHTPYGYTF.

V is TRBV20-1 and J is TRBJ2-1, with a tentative D call TRBD2 (6 bases). V dropped 6 bases and J dropped 2 bases, with 11 bases sitting between them. Germline V gene data show CDR1 as DFQATT and CDR2 as SNEGSKA (reference sequence). The CDR3 is made up of 13 amino acids. CDR3 in DNA: TGCAGTGCGAGCGGGTCGACCTACAATGAGCAGTTCTTC. This sequence encodes CSASGSTYNEQFF.

This clonotype was found a few times. In DNA form, the CDR3 reads TGTGCCAGCAGTTACCAGGGACAGTTGAACACTGAAGCTTTCTTT. Translation gives CASSYQGQLNTEAFF. The chain combines TRBV6-5 with TRBJ1-1; 7 bases are a match to TRBD1. The CDR3 extends over 15 amino acids. Trimming removed 2 bases from V and 0 bases from J; junction bases left unmatched: 3. Germline loops: CDR1 MNHEY, CDR2 SVGAGI.

The gene calls are TRBV20-1 and TRBJ2-1; the D gene is possibly TRBD1 (6 bases). Germline assignment: CDR1 DFQATT and CDR2 SNEGSKA (reference sequence). The V end was cut by 1 base, the J end by 8 bases, with 15 bases between. The CDR3 spans 14 residues. The CDR3 DNA sequence: TGCAGTGCTAGAGGGAGGACAGCGATCGATGAGCAGTTCTTC. Amino acids: CSARGRTAIDEQFF.

This chain connects TRBV9 to TRBJ2-5; TRBD2 aligns across 7 bases. The CDR3 sequence is 15 residues long. Germline V gene sequence: CDR1 SGDLS, CDR2 YYNGEE. Trimming removed 3 bases from V and 5 bases from J; junction bases left unmatched: 10. This CDR3 reads CASSDQPGGWETQYF. The CDR3 DNA is TGTGCCAGCAGCGACCAACCGGGGGGTTGGGAGACCCAGTACTTC.

The chain uses TRBV29-1 and TRBJ1-2; D not certain. The CDR3 consists of 13 residues. V dropped 0 bases and J dropped 5 bases, with 10 bases sitting between them. CDR1 is SQVTM, CDR2 ANQGSEA, per germline. CDR3 protein: CSVEDGGNYGYTF. CDR3 DNA: TGCAGCGTTGAAGACGGCGGAAATTATGGCTACACCTTC.

The chain carries TRBV20-1 and TRBJ1-5; no clear D. This CDR3 comprises 15 residues. Germline values: CDR1 DFQATT, CDR2 SNEGSKA (reference sequence). V was shortened by 1 base and J by 1 base, with 11 bases between the two germline ends. The CDR3 DNA sequence: TGCAGTGCTAGAGGTAGTCGGAACAGCAATCAGCCCCAGCATTTT. Its translation is CSARGSRNSNQPQHF.